Reported below is one T cell receptor beta chain. Its antigen remains unidentified. The data originate from a study of cytomegalovirus exposure and HLA in healthy donors. Whole-study results and caveats: It was shown in a later analysis that HLA-associated TCR beta chains were more clonally expanded than other, equally common chains. An ancestry cluster, one associated with Asian ancestry, reportedly showed fewer N-insertions than the 666-donor mean in a later analysis. Specificity for CMV antigens was confirmed in vitro for a few of the CMV-associated chains.

V lost 5 bases and J lost 7; bases outside the gene matches: 7. This CDR3 contains 15 residues. Germline loops: CDR1 MDHEN, CDR2 SYDVKM. It was with 60 Vbeta and 13 Jbeta primers that the PCR ran. Clones were read by immunoSEQ multiplex PCR, and TCRdb kept only the in-frame ones, dropping some. The repertoire holds 150,000 to 200,000 clones, 80% to 85% seen once, with about 3.8% in the top ten. The chain carries TRBV28 and TRBJ1-6; 8 bases map to TRBD1. The material sequenced was PBMCs. This sequence originates from a man aged 45 to 65 in good health and CMV-seropositive. CDR3 sequence: CASSGGQGRNSPLHF. The DNA of the CDR3 is TGTGCCAGCAGTGGCGGACAGGGTAGGAATTCACCCCTCCACTTT.